Shown below are 31 T cell receptor beta chains from a single sample sequenced in a study of technical replicates of blood from several donors. Sequencing was performed with immunoSEQ multiplex PCR; in TCRdb, only in-frame clones are kept and a portion is missing. The data hold 60,000 to 95,000 clones, with 91% observed a single time. What was sequenced was T cells isolated from PBMCs. These receptors were taken from a human donor in good health. Some clones in this sample may be carry-over from other donors' samples.

This chain uses TRBV28 with TRBJ1-2; possibly TRBD1 for D (5 bases). The V gene's germline CDR1 is MDHEN and CDR2 SYDVKM. CDR3 length: 14 amino acids. Trimming took off 6 bases at V and 4 bases at J, with 15 bases between the two ends. The CDR3 DNA sequence: TGTGCCAGCAGCCCCCCCGGGGGTGGCTATGGCTACACCTTC. Protein: CASSPPGGGYGYTF.

This chain joins TRBV7-9 and TRBJ2-7, with TRBD2 matching over 7 bases. The germline V gene has CDR1 SEHNR and CDR2 FQNEAQ (reference sequence). This CDR3 is built from 13 residues. Trimming cost V 2 bases and J 6 bases; bases outside gene matches: 4. CDR3 loop: CASSLRDYGEQYF. CDR3 nucleotides: TGTGCCAGCAGCTTAAGGGACTATGGCGAGCAGTACTTC.

On this clone: The junction does not match germline at one end; this may be a read error. V is TRBV7-7 and J is TRBJ2-3; D possibly corresponds to TRBD2 (6 bases). The CDR3 totals 16 residues. Looked up from germline, CDR1 is SSHAT and CDR2 is FNYEAQ (reference sequence). In nucleotides, the CDR3 is TGTGCTAGCAGCCAAAGTGCCGGGGGTACTACAGATACGCAGTATTTT. Its protein product is CASSQSAGGTTDTQYF. Together with reference TRBV7-7 and TRBJ2-3, the CDR3 gives the full variable domain: GAGVSQSPRYKVTKRGQDVTLRCDPISSHATLYWYQQALGQGPEFLTYFNYEAQPDKSGLPSDRFSAERPEGSISTLTIQRTEQRDSAMYRCASSQSAGGTTDTQYFGPGTRLTVL.

The chain employs TRBV4-1 and TRBJ2-7, with 8 bases fitting TRBD2. Germline V gives CDR1 MGHRA, CDR2 YSYEKL. The CDR3 sequence is 13 residues long. The V and J ends lost 5 bases and 2 bases, in that order; junction bases with no gene match: 2. CDR3 in DNA: TGCGCCAGCAGCTCAGCGGGAGCCTACGAGCAGTACTTC. It yields the protein CASSSAGAYEQYF.

The J gene is TRBJ2-5, the V gene TRBV10-2; the match to TRBD2 covers 7 bases. Germline assignment: CDR1 WSHSY and CDR2 SAAADI. The CDR3 sequence is 16 residues long. The junction had 13 bases not matched to a gene; V was cut back by 4 bases and J by 5 bases. The CDR3 is CASSVWGEGQRETQYF. Here the CDR3 DNA reads TGCGCCAGCAGTGTTTGGGGGGAGGGCCAGAGGGAGACCCAGTACTTC.

Details on this clone: The junction departs from germline at one end; a sequencing error may be responsible. This sequence joins TRBV4-3 and TRBJ1-1; D possibly corresponds to TRBD1 (5 bases). The germline V gene encodes CDR1 LGHNA and CDR2 YSLEER. The CDR3 consists of 15 residues. The CDR3: CASSQGSGGNTEAFF. The CDR3 coding sequence is TGCGCCAGCAGCCAGGGATCCGGGGGGAACACTGAAGCCTTCTTT.

This clone was recorded only once. The chain combines TRBV5-6 with TRBJ1-1, with D possibly being TRBD1 (6 bases). The CDR3 runs to 14 residues. V was trimmed by 5 bases and J by 5 bases, leaving 16 bases between them. In germline, CDR1 is SGHDT, CDR2 YYEEEE. The CDR3 spells CASSPLGAQTEAFF. DNA for the CDR3: TGTGCCAGCAGTCCCCTGGGGGCGCAGACTGAAGCTTTCTTT.

CDR3 region: CASSPGRGTEAFF. The CDR3 nucleotides read TGTGCCAGCAGCCCCGGGAGGGGCACTGAAGCTTTCTTT. The chain links TRBV6-5 to TRBJ1-1, with TRBD1 as a possible D gene (5 bases). This CDR3 contains 13 residues. Trimming left V 6 bases short and J 4 bases short, with 12 bases between. Germline-derived CDR1 and CDR2 are MNHEY and SVGAGI.

The gene calls are TRBV5-1 and TRBJ1-1; TRBD1 is a possible D gene (6 bases). Per the germline V gene, CDR1 is SGHRS and CDR2 is YFSETQ. The CDR3 contains 15 residues. V shed 2 bases and J shed 3 bases, with 14 bases lying between them. The CDR3 loop is CASSFGGSRDTEAFF. CDR3 sequence (DNA): TGCGCCAGCAGCTTTGGGGGCAGTAGGGACACTGAAGCTTTCTTT.

Turning to this clone: Additional DNA sequences in this sample encode the identical CDR3. The V and J genes are TRBV30 and TRBJ1-1; a weak D match, TRBD1 (6 bases). Germline CDR1 is GTSNPN and CDR2 is SVGIG (reference sequence). Trimming took 3 bases from V and 1 from J, leaving 6 bases between them. This CDR3 has 12 amino acids. The DNA of the CDR3 is TGTGCCTGGAGAGGGGGGAACACTGAAGCTTTCTTT. It translates to CAWRGGNTEAFF.

The rearrangement links TRBV7-9 to TRBJ1-1; tentative D call: TRBD1 (5 bases). There are 15 residues in the CDR3. Germline values: CDR1 SEHNR, CDR2 FQNEAQ (reference sequence). Trimming shortened V by 1 base and J by 10 bases, and 19 bases separated the two germline ends. The CDR3 bases are TGTGCCAGCAGCTTAGGACAGAGGCCGCCCGGGGGAGCTTTCTTT. Translation gives CASSLGQRPPGGAFF. Based on the CDR3 plus reference TRBV7-9 and TRBJ1-1, the full variable domain is DTGVSQNPRHKITKRGQNVTFRCDPISEHNRLYWYRQTLGQGPEFLTYFQNEAQLEKSRLLSDRFSAERPKGSFSTLEIQRTEQGDSAMYLCASSLGQRPPGGAFFGQGTRLTVV.

This sequence joins TRBV5-4 and TRBJ2-7; tentatively, D is TRBD1 (5 bases). The V gene's germline CDR1 is SGHNT and CDR2 YYREEE (reference sequence). The germline V and J ends were trimmed by 4 bases and 3 bases, with 14 bases remaining between them. The CDR3 spans 14 residues. The CDR3 DNA is TGTGCCAGCAGCCGAGACCCAGGGTACTACGAGCAGTACTTC. Its protein is CASSRDPGYYEQYF. Variable domain in full (rest from reference TRBV5-4 and TRBJ2-7): ETGVTQSPTHLIKTRGQQVTLRCSSQSGHNTVSWYQQALGQGPQFIFQYYREEENGRGNFPPRFSGLQFPNYSSELNVNALELDDSALYLCASSRDPGYYEQYFGPGTRLTVT.

The chain recombines TRBV11-1 with TRBJ2-7, with a possible D match to TRBD2 (6 bases). The ends were cut back, 5 bases at V and 0 bases at J, with 23 bases in the middle. The CDR3 covers 18 residues. The germline V gene has CDR1 SGHAT and CDR2 FQDESV (reference sequence). In nucleotides, the CDR3 is TGTGCCAGCAGCCCTTCACCCGGGACTCCGTTCGGCTCCTACGAGCAGTACTTC. Its protein is CASSPSPGTPFGSYEQYF.

The V gene is TRBV19, the J gene TRBJ1-6; 7 nucleotides line up with TRBD1. In germline, CDR1 is LNHDA, CDR2 SQIVND (reference sequence). The CDR3 length is 17 residues. V lost 5 bases, J lost 3 bases, and 10 bases stayed unmatched. CDR3 DNA sequence: TGTGCCAGTAGTCCCAGGGGGAGGCGAGGCTATAATTCACCCCTCCACTTT. This encodes CASSPRGRRGYNSPLHF.

This chain joins TRBV19 and TRBJ1-6; tentative D call: TRBD1 (6 bases). The CDR3 sequence is 17 residues long. V gave up 7 bases and J gave up 9 bases, with 25 bases separating them. Per the germline V gene, CDR1 is LNHDA and CDR2 is SQIVND (reference sequence). The CDR3 loop is CASTNDRHIRGPSPLHF. The CDR3 DNA reads as TGTGCCAGTACCAATGACAGGCACATAAGGGGCCCTTCACCCCTCCACTTT.

The table lists this clone with a count of one. The chain employs TRBV4-1 and TRBJ2-2, with 10 bases matching TRBD2. Germline-derived CDR1 and CDR2 are MGHRA and YSYEKL. Losses at the gene ends were 0 bases for V and 1 base for J; bases not matched to a gene: 8. The CDR3 contains 19 residues. CDR3 sequence (DNA): TGCGCCAGCAGCCAAGATTCCCGAGGACTAGCGGAGAACACCGGGGAGCTGTTTTTT. Its translation: CASSQDSRGLAENTGELFF.

This chain connects TRBV6-1 to TRBJ2-7; 7 positions agree with TRBD2. CDR1 is MNHNS, CDR2 SASEGT, per germline. The length of the CDR3 is 12 residues. The V segment lost 5 bases and the J segment 2 bases; nucleotides outside the gene matches: 0. The CDR3 DNA sequence: TGTGCCAGCAGTCGGGGGGCCTACGAGCAGTACTTC. Translated, it gives CASSRGAYEQYF.

In this sample, this clone turned up once. The CDR3 loop is CASSQPYSFEAFF. The DNA of the CDR3 is TGCGCCAGCAGCCAACCTTATTCGTTTGAAGCTTTCTTT. The rearrangement links TRBV4-1 to TRBJ1-1; D remains ambiguous. The CDR3 covers 13 residues. The V end was cut by 2 bases, the J end by 7 bases, with 11 bases between. CDR1 and CDR2 from the germline V gene are MGHRA and YSYEKL.

The chain employs TRBV6-6 and TRBJ1-5, with D maybe TRBD1 (5 bases). The ends were cut back, 7 bases at V and 2 bases at J, with 18 bases in the middle. The CDR3 totals 16 residues. CDR1 MNHNY and CDR2 SVGAGI come from the germline V gene (reference sequence). CDR3: CASTWGRPDGNQPQHF. The CDR3 nucleotides read TGTGCCAGCACCTGGGGGAGGCCGGATGGCAATCAGCCCCAGCATTTT.

The rearrangement joins TRBV19 to TRBJ1-1; TRBD1 agrees at 9 bases. The trim removed 5 bases at V and 6 bases at J, leaving 4 bases unmatched. Germline values: CDR1 LNHDA, CDR2 SQIVND (reference sequence). CDR3 size: 13 residues. The DNA for the CDR3 is TGTGCCAGTAGTCACAGGGGGCCCTCTGAAGCTTTCTTT. Its translation is CASSHRGPSEAFF. Complete variable domain (other parts from reference TRBV19 and TRBJ1-1): DGGITQSPKYLFRKEGQNVTLSCEQNLNHDAMYWYRQDPGQGLRLIYYSQIVNDFQKGDIAEGYSVSREKKESFPLTVTSAQKNPTAFYLCASSHRGPSEAFFGQGTRLTVV.

The chain is built from TRBV2 and TRBJ1-1; TRBD1 matches at 7 bases. The CDR3 spans 14 residues. J gave up 3 bases and V 6 bases, and 7 bases lay outside the gene matches. Germline V gene lookup returns CDR1 SNHLY and CDR2 FYNNEI. The CDR3 coding sequence is TGTGCCAGCAGGGAGACAGGGCAGGACACTGAAGCTTTCTTT. Protein sequence: CASRETGQDTEAFF.

V gene TRBV7-6 combines with J gene TRBJ2-2, with 8 bases fitting TRBD2. Germline lookup yields CDR1 SGHVS and CDR2 FNYEAQ. V dropped 3 bases and J dropped 3; count of bases not matched to a gene: 3. This CDR3 comprises 15 residues. CDR3 nucleotides: TGTGCCAGCAGCTTGGTAGCGGGATACACCGGGGAGCTGTTTTTT. Translated: CASSLVAGYTGELFF.

This chain uses TRBV28 with TRBJ1-1; TRBD1 agrees at 8 bases. Germline CDR1 reads MDHEN; CDR2 reads SYDVKM. There are 16 residues in the CDR3. V dropped 5 bases and J dropped 5; count of bases not matched to a gene: 13. Here the CDR3 DNA reads TGTGCCAGCAGTGCTGGTGGACAGGGTAGGGGGACTGAAGCTTTCTTT. This translates into CASSAGGQGRGTEAFF.

The chain has TRBV7-9 and TRBJ2-7, with TRBD1 identical over 9 bases. Trimming cost V 5 bases and J 5 bases; bases outside gene matches: 10. CDR3 length: 15 residues. The germline V gene has CDR1 SEHNR and CDR2 FQNEAQ (reference sequence). CDR3 DNA: TGTGCCAGCAGCCTTTTAACGGGACAGGGCCACGAGCAGTACTTC. This sequence encodes CASSLLTGQGHEQYF.

Comment on this clone: At one end, the junction sequence differs from germline, possibly due to a read error. V is TRBV30 and J is TRBJ2-7; TRBD2 matches 9 bases. CDR1 is GTSNPN and CDR2 is SVGIG in the germline V gene (reference sequence). CDR3 length equals 12 residues. The CDR3 here is CAWETSGYEQHF. For the CDR3, the DNA is TGTGCCTGGGAGACTAGCGGCTACGAGCAGCACTTC.

The J gene is TRBJ2-5, the V gene TRBV27; TRBD2 aligns across 11 bases. This CDR3 comprises 16 residues. CDR1 and CDR2 from the germline V gene are MNHEY and SMNVEV (reference sequence). The J segment lost 0 bases and the V segment lost 10 bases, leaving 10 bases of the junction unmatched. The CDR3 loop is CATISLAGEDQETQYF. The CDR3 DNA reads TGTGCCACCATTTCACTAGCGGGAGAGGACCAAGAGACCCAGTACTTC.

The rearrangement uses TRBV2 and TRBJ2-1, with 8 positions matching TRBD2. The CDR3 has 15 amino acids. The J segment lost 4 bases and the V segment lost 5 bases, leaving 7 bases of the junction unmatched. Germline V gene lookup returns CDR1 SNHLY and CDR2 FYNNEI. CDR3 in amino acids: CASSRRGASYNEQFF. CDR3 DNA: TGTGCCAGCAGTCGGCGGGGGGCATCATACAATGAGCAGTTCTTC.

The chain employs TRBV6-1 and TRBJ2-7; unclear D gene. This CDR3 region has 12 residues. CDR1 MNHNS and CDR2 SASEGT come from the germline V gene. V shed 7 bases and J shed 2 bases, with 9 bases lying between them. Written as DNA, the CDR3 is TGTGCCAGCAATGCGGTCCCCTACGAGCAGTACTTC. Its protein product is CASNAVPYEQYF.

This clone was seen more than once but under ten times. The chain couples TRBV19 to TRBJ2-7; D remains ambiguous. CDR1 and CDR2 from the germline V gene are LNHDA and SQIVND (reference sequence). V lost 1 base to trimming and J lost 2 bases, with 9 bases between them. This CDR3 has 14 residues. The CDR3 sequence is CASSIAVQTYEQYF. CDR3 DNA sequence: TGTGCCAGTAGTATAGCGGTCCAAACCTACGAGCAGTACTTC.

J is TRBJ1-2 and V is TRBV5-1, with 7 positions matching TRBD1. V was pared by 6 bases and J by 1 base, with 6 bases of the junction left unmatched. The CDR3 length is 14 residues. Looked up from germline, CDR1 is SGHRS and CDR2 is YFSETQ. CDR3 sequence (DNA): TGCGCCAGCAACACAGGGGCCCTTAACTATGGCTACACCTTC. It is translated as CASNTGALNYGYTF.

This clone appeared a few times. The chain carries TRBV5-4 and TRBJ1-2; 9 nucleotides line up with TRBD1. The CDR3 covers 15 residues. Per the germline V gene, CDR1 is SGHNT and CDR2 is YYREEE (reference sequence). The V segment lost 5 bases and the J segment 0 bases; nucleotides outside the gene matches: 5. DNA for the CDR3: TGTGCCAGCAGACTCCGACAGGGGGCTAACTATGGCTACACCTTC. Translated, it gives CASRLRQGANYGYTF.